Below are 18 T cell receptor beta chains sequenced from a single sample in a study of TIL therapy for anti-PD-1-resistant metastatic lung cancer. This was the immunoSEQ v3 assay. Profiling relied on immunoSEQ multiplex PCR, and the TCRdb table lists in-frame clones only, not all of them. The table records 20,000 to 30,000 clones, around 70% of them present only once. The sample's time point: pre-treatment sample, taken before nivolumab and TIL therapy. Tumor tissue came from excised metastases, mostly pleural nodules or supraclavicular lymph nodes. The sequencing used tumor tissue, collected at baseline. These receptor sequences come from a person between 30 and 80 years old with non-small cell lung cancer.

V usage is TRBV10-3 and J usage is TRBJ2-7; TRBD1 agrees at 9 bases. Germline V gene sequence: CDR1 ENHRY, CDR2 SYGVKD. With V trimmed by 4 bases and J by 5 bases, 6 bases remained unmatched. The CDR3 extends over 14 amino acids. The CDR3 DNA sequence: TGTGCCATCAGTGGGGGACAGGGTAACCACGAGCAGTACTTC. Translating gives CAISGGQGNHEQYF.

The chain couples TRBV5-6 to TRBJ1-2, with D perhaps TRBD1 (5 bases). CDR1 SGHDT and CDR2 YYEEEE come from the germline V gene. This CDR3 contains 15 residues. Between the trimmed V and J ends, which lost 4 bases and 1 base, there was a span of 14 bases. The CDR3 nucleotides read TGTGCCAGCAGCCTCCGGAAGGGGTATAACTATGGCTACACCTTC. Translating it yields CASSLRKGYNYGYTF.

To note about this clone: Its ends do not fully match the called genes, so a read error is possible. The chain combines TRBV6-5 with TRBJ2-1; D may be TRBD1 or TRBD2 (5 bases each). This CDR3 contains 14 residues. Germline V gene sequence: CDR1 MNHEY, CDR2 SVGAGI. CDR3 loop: CAISESGRYNEQFF. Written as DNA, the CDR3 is TGTGCCATCAGTGAGTCGGGGCGGTACAATGAGCAGTTCTTC.

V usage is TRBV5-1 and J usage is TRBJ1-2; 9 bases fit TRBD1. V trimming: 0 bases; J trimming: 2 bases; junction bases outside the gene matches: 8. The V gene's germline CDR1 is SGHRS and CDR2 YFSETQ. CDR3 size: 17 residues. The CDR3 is CASSLETGGAPNYGYTF. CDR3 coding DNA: TGCGCCAGCAGCTTGGAAACAGGGGGCGCCCCAAACTATGGCTACACCTTC.

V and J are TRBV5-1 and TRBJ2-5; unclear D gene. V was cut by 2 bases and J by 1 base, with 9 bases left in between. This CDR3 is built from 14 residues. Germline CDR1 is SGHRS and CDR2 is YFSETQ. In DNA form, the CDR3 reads TGCGCCAGCAGCTTTTACGGGCCCCAAGAGACCCAGTACTTC. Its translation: CASSFYGPQETQYF.

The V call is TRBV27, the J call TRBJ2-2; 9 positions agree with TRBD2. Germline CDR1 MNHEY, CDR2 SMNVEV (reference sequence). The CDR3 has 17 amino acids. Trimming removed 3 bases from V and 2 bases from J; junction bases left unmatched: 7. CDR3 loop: CASSFWRGGLNTGELFF. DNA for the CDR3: TGTGCCAGCAGTTTCTGGCGGGGGGGCCTTAACACCGGGGAGCTGTTTTTT.

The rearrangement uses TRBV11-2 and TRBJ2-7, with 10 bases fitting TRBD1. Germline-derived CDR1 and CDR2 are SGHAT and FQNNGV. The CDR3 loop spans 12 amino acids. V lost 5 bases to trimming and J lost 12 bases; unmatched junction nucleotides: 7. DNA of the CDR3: TGTGCCAGCAGCCAACCGGACAGGGGGGCGTACTTC. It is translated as CASSQPDRGAYF.

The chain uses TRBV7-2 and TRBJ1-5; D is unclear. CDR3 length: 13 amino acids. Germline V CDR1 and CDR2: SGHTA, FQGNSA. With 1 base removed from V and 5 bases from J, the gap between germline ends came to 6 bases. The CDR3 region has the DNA TGTGCCAGCAGCTTAGTGCGCCATCAGCCCCAGCATTTT. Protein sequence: CASSLVRHQPQHF.

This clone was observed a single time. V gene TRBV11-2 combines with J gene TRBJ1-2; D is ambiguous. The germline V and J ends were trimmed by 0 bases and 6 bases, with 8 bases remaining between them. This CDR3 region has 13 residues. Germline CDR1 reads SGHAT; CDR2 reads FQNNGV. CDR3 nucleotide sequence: TGTGCCAGCAGCTTAGAAGCGAATCATGGCTACACCTTC. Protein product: CASSLEANHGYTF.

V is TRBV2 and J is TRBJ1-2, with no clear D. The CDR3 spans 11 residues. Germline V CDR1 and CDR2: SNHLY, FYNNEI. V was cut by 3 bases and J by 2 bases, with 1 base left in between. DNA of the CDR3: TGTGCCAGCAGTGAGAACTATGGCTACACCTTC. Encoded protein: CASSENYGYTF.

In DNA form, the CDR3 reads TGTGCCAGCAGTAGGGGGGCCGGTGCCGCAGATACGCAGTATTTT. Protein sequence: CASSRGAGAADTQYF. V and J are TRBV6-5 and TRBJ2-3; tentatively, D is TRBD1 or TRBD2 (6 bases each). The length of the CDR3 is 15 residues. CDR1 and CDR2 from the germline V gene are MNHEY and SVGAGI. The germline V and J ends were trimmed by 5 bases and 4 bases, with 16 bases remaining between them.

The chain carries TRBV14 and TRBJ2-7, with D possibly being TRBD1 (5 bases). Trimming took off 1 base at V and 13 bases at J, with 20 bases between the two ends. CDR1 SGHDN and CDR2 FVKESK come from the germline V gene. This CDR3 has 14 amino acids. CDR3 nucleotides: TGTGCCAGCAGCCAAGGTCGATCGGCAGGGTCTTTATACTTC. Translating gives CASSQGRSAGSLYF. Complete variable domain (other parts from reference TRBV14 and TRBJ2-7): EAGVTQFPSHSVIEKGQTVTLRCDPISGHDNLYWYRRVMGKEIKFLLHFVKESKQDESGMPNNRFLAERTGGTYSTLKVQPAELEDSGVYFCASSQGRSAGSLYFGPGTRLTVT.

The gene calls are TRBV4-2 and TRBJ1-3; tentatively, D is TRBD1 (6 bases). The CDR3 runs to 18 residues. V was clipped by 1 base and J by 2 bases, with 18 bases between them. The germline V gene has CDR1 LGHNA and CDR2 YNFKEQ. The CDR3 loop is CASSQGPPGNRAGNTIYF. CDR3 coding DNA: TGTGCCAGCAGCCAAGGTCCTCCGGGGAACAGGGCTGGAAACACCATATATTTT.

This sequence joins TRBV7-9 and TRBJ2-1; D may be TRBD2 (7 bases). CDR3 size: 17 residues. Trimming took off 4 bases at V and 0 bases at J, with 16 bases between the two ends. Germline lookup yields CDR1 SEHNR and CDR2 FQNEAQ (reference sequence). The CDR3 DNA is TGTGCCAGCAGCTCCCAGTTAGGGGGGGGCTCCTACAATGAGCAGTTCTTC. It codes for CASSSQLGGGSYNEQFF.

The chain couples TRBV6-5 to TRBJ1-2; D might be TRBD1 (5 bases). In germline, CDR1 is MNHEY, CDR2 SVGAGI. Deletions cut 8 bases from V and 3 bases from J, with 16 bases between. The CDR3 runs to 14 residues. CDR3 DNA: TGTGCCAGCTCGCTCTACGGGGGATACTATGGCTACACCTTC. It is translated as CASSLYGGYYGYTF.

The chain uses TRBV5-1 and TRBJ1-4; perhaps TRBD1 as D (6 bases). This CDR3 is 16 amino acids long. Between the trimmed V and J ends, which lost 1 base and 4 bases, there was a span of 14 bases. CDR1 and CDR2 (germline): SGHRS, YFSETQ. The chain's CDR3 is CASSLPGAGDNEKLFF. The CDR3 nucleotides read TGCGCCAGCAGCTTGCCGGGGGCGGGGGATAATGAAAAACTGTTTTTT.

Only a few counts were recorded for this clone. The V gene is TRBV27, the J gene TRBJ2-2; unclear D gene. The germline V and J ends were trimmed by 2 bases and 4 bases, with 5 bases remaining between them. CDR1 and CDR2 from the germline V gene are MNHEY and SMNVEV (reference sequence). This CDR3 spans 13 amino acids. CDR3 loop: CASSLTFTGELFF. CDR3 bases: TGTGCCAGCAGTTTAACCTTCACCGGGGAGCTGTTTTTT.

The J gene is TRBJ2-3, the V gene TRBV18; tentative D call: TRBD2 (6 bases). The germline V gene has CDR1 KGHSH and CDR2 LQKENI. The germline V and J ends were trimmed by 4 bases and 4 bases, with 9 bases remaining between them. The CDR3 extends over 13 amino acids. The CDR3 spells CASSQGLSDTQYF. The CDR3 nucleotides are TGTGCCAGCTCACAAGGACTATCAGATACGCAGTATTTT.